This TCR beta chain derives from a study of T cells in Graves' hyperthyroidism and ophthalmopathy (dated by TCRdb to between 2018 and 2020). For context, the study as a whole: Peripheral blood was collected at initial diagnosis, before any treatment. To identify TCR V-J signatures that set the groups apart, the researchers used a discovery cohort of 90 to 100 patients, made up of under 45 with Graves' ophthalmopathy and some 58 with stable Graves' hyperthyroidism. An independent validation cohort of under 20 hyperthyroidism patients and approximately 15 patients who later progressed to ophthalmopathy tested prospective prediction of ophthalmopathy. The 75 to 100 discovery patients were divided at random into training and test sets in a 7:3 ratio. The study also compared thyroid tissue and blood T-cell repertoires from 6 or 7 Graves' hyperthyroidism patients. After blood sampling, hyperthyroidism patients were treated with methimazole at a starting dose of 30 mg daily, and ophthalmopathy patients were treated with high-dose intravenous methylprednisolone. The paper describes TCR Vbeta CDR3 sequencing of around 130 peripheral blood samples, made up of 40 to 45 ophthalmopathy patients, roughly 72 hyperthyroidism patients and 17 progressor patients.

Details on this clonotype: What antigen it recognizes has not been identified. No base quality information exists; no much larger clone differs at one position.

The TCR beta CDR3 regions were amplified from RNA transcripts. The first round of RT-PCR for the TCR CDR3 was performed with the HTBI primer set and the Qiagen OneStep RT-PCR kit. A second multiplex PCR round built the libraries, followed by size selection and purification. The libraries were sequenced on an Illumina HiSeq2000 using paired-end 100 bp reads. As for how the authors treated the data: SOAPnuke was used to process the raw data, removing reads that contained adapters or uncalled bases, had a mean Phred below 15, or lacked an exact match to the constant primer or identifier. COPE v1.2.5 was used to merge the high-quality paired reads, and each unique nucleotide sequence was defined as a clonotype. MiTCR v1.1 was used to align clonotypes to the IMGT TRBV, TRBD and TRBJ reference segments. The analysis was restricted to V-J combinations with a frequency above 0.0001, which together covered 99.2% of the repertoires. A TCS score was defined as the ratio between F50 (clonal expansion) and ExV (chaos), using BLOSUM62-based TCRdist between CDR3 peptides within each V-J. Welch's t-statistics and random forest reduced some 510 V-J features to fewer than 15, which were used in a naive Bayes classifier (R e1071). TCRdb trimmed public reads at Q25 via fastp, called clones via MiXCR and kept in-frame beta chains. Each CDR3 protein appears once, grouped with its most common genes and DNA. The V and J calls were not made by the authors but by TCRdb's processing. This sample is represented by hundreds of thousands of distinct CDR3 sequences; 13% to 15% of them were singletons. The ten largest clones represent around 13% of the sample.

The CDR3 contains 14 residues, cysteine and phenylalanine counted. The retained sequence is limited to the CDR3, 42 bases, with the frame set at the first base. CDR1 and CDR2, looked up from the germline V gene, are SGHAT and FQNNGV. V is shortened by 5 bases, J by 2 bases, and the region joining them spans 12 bases. Broader findings and caveats from the paper: A model built on a 13 V-J signature distinguished ophthalmopathy from stable hyperthyroidism, reaching 85% to 90% sensitivity and approximately 83% specificity in cross-validation and 80%/75% in testing. No statistical method was used to fix the sample size in advance, and group allocation was not hidden from the investigators. In validation, the model predicted progression to ophthalmopathy with just under 71% sensitivity and approximately 74% specificity, a median of about 6.7 months before onset. Most expanded thyroid clonotypes (frequency above 0.001) were also detected in blood, suggesting blood repertoires may reflect thyroid immune responses.

Ophthalmopathy patients had moderately to severely active disease, with a Clinical Activity Score of 3 or more, a NOSPECS grade of 4 or more, and a disease duration of less than 3 months. Exclusion was applied to patients with uncontrolled infections, other autoimmune diseases, pregnancy or lactation. Diagnoses relied on clinical symptoms, serum thyroxine and TRAb, thyroid ultrasound and orbital computed tomography. PBMCs were isolated from 7.5 to 10 ml of fresh peripheral blood by Ficoll-Paque density gradient centrifugation. Trizol reagent was used to extract total RNA, and RNA quality was then checked on an Agilent 2100 Bioanalyzer.

The sample taken for sequencing was blood. In this chain, TRBV11-2 is recombined with TRBJ1-2; D gene: possibly TRBD1, on 5 matching bases. The sequence came from a woman aged 45-65 years with Graves' ophthalmopathy. The DNA reads as follows: TGTGCCAGCAGCCCCGAGGACACAAACTATGGCTACACCTTC. Translated, this is CASSPEDTNYGYTF.